One and the same sample provided the 14 T cell receptor beta chains below, sequenced in a study of shared clonotypes between healthy human individuals (dated by TCRdb to about 2020). CD8 naive samples were obtained by positive selection for CCR7 among CD45RO-negative cells, yielding a CD45RA+CCR7+ population from which TemRA cells were excluded. Receptors were amplified or captured by the immunoSEQ multiplex PCR assay. TCRdb holds this immuneACCESS table with in-frame rearrangements only. Some clones are missing; in checked studies, unresolved V genes explain under half, and the rest has no known cause. In this sample the table shows roughly 850,000 clones, roughly 96% of which occur a single time. Of the sample, about 0.25% is held by the ten largest clones. The sequenced material came from naive CD8+ T cells sorted from blood. The cell subset or site label here, explained by the study, means: CD45RA+CCR7+. The receptors stem from a man younger than 40 in good health.

The chain employs TRBV7-9 and TRBJ2-5; D tentatively fits TRBD1 or TRBD2 (5 bases each). This CDR3 comprises 14 residues. In germline, CDR1 is SEHNR, CDR2 FQNEAQ (reference sequence). The V end lost 6 bases, the J end lost 3 bases, and 14 bases lay between the germline ends. CDR3 residues: CASSSGTEEETQYF. CDR3 sequence (DNA): TGTGCCAGCAGTTCCGGGACGGAGGAAGAGACCCAGTACTTC.

The chain has TRBV7-6 and TRBJ2-7; D ambiguous. Trimming cost V 2 bases and J 2 bases, with 10 bases left between them. Germline CDR1 reads SGHVS; CDR2 reads FNYEAQ. The CDR3 runs 14 residues. The CDR3 sequence: CASSLRPRAYEQYF. DNA for the CDR3: TGTGCCAGCAGCTTACGCCCTCGCGCCTACGAGCAGTACTTC.

V usage is TRBV5-4 and J usage is TRBJ2-3, with 10 bases identical to TRBD1. The V and J ends lost 3 bases and 2 bases, in that order; junction bases with no gene match: 3. The V gene's germline CDR1 is SGHNT and CDR2 YYREEE (reference sequence). The CDR3 consists of 15 residues. CDR3 DNA: TGTGCCAGCAGCTCAGGGACAGGGGCCACAGATACGCAGTATTTT. Its protein is CASSSGTGATDTQYF.

This chain links TRBV7-9 with TRBJ2-3, with TRBD2 identical over 14 bases. This CDR3 has 17 residues. Unmatched junction bases numbered 9, after V lost 5 bases and J lost 5 bases. Germline values: CDR1 SEHNR, CDR2 FQNEAQ (reference sequence). The CDR3 sequence is CASSLPPTSGRGDTQYF. CDR3 coding DNA: TGTGCCAGCAGCCTTCCCCCGACTAGCGGGAGGGGAGATACGCAGTATTTT.

This chain uses TRBV13 with TRBJ2-2; D is unresolved. This CDR3 region has 12 residues. Per the germline V gene, CDR1 is PRHDT and CDR2 is FYEKMQ (reference sequence). The V end lost 8 bases, the J end lost 6 bases, and 10 bases lay between the germline ends. The CDR3: CASLDKAGELFF. The CDR3 region has the DNA TGTGCCAGCCTCGATAAGGCCGGGGAGCTGTTTTTT.

The rearrangement joins TRBV5-4 to TRBJ2-7; no definite D call. From germline, CDR1 is SGHNT and CDR2 YYREEE (reference sequence). The V gene lost 5 bases and the J gene lost 2 bases, with 14 bases spanning the gap. The CDR3 length is 14 residues. The CDR3, as DNA: TGTGCCAGCAGTACTGCAGGTGGGGCCTACGAGCAGTACTTC. Protein sequence: CASSTAGGAYEQYF. Full variable domain (missing parts from reference TRBV5-4 and TRBJ2-7): ETGVTQSPTHLIKTRGQQVTLRCSSQSGHNTVSWYQQALGQGPQFIFQYYREEENGRGNFPPRFSGLQFPNYSSELNVNALELDDSALYLCASSTAGGAYEQYFGPGTRLTVT.

The chain has TRBV6-6 and TRBJ2-7, with D possibly being TRBD2 (6 bases). CDR1 MNHNY and CDR2 SVGAGI come from the germline V gene (reference sequence). Trimming shortened V by 6 bases and J by 0 bases, and 12 bases separated the two germline ends. The length of the CDR3 is 14 residues. CDR3 in amino acids: CASRTGSRSYEQYF. The CDR3 bases are TGTGCCAGCAGGACCGGGAGTCGCTCCTACGAGCAGTACTTC.

The chain carries TRBV10-3 and TRBJ1-1; perhaps TRBD1 as D (5 bases). This CDR3 is 12 amino acids long. The V and J ends lost 8 bases and 2 bases respectively, with 9 bases between them. CDR1 and CDR2 (germline): ENHRY, SYGVKD. DNA for the CDR3: TGTGCCATCCGGGGGTCCAACACTGAAGCTTTCTTT. Translated, it gives CAIRGSNTEAFF.

Of note for this clone: The same CDR3 is also encoded by other DNA sequences in this sample. This chain joins TRBV5-1 and TRBJ2-7, with D unresolved. The CDR3 runs 13 residues. Germline CDR1 SGHRS, CDR2 YFSETQ. V was cut by 0 bases and J by 0 bases, with 4 bases left in between. The CDR3: CASSLAGSYEQYF. In DNA, the CDR3 is TGCGCCAGCAGCTTGGCAGGCTCCTACGAGCAGTACTTC.

The V gene is TRBV28, the J gene TRBJ2-1; D is perhaps TRBD2 (5 bases). The ends were cut back, 3 bases at V and 9 bases at J, with 15 bases in the middle. Germline values: CDR1 MDHEN, CDR2 SYDVKM. The CDR3 is made up of 14 amino acids. The CDR3 nucleotides read TGTGCCAGCAGTTTCACGCTGGGAGTTGGTGAGCAGTTCTTC. Amino acid sequence: CASSFTLGVGEQFF.

The chain couples TRBV7-9 to TRBJ1-1, with D hard to call. With 5 bases removed from V and 10 bases from J, the gap between germline ends came to 17 bases. The germline V gene has CDR1 SEHNR and CDR2 FQNEAQ (reference sequence). This CDR3 has 13 amino acids. The DNA for the CDR3 is TGTGCCAGCAGCCCTAGTGGGTATGTCTCAGCTTTCTTT. Protein sequence: CASSPSGYVSAFF. Filled out from reference TRBV7-9 and TRBJ1-1, the complete variable domain reads DTGVSQNPRHKITKRGQNVTFRCDPISEHNRLYWYRQTLGQGPEFLTYFQNEAQLEKSRLLSDRFSAERPKGSFSTLEIQRTEQGDSAMYLCASSPSGYVSAFFGQGTRLTVV.

The J gene is TRBJ2-7, the V gene TRBV7-9; 14 positions match TRBD2. The J segment lost 5 bases and the V segment lost 8 bases, leaving 14 bases of the junction unmatched. This CDR3 region has 17 residues. CDR1 and CDR2 from the germline V gene are SEHNR and FQNEAQ (reference sequence). This chain's CDR3 is CASSGETGTSGRNEQYF. The DNA for the CDR3 is TGTGCCAGCTCGGGGGAAACCGGGACTAGCGGGAGAAACGAGCAGTACTTC.

The V call is TRBV5-1, the J call TRBJ2-7; D is perhaps TRBD1 (6 bases). Germline assignment: CDR1 SGHRS and CDR2 YFSETQ. The CDR3 is 13 amino acids. Trimming removed 7 bases at V and 2 bases at J, with 13 bases between. The CDR3 region is CASAPDRAYEQYF. The CDR3 coding sequence is TGCGCCAGCGCCCCGGACAGAGCCTACGAGCAGTACTTC. The variable domain in full, completed from reference TRBV5-1 and TRBJ2-7, reads KAGVTQTPRYLIKTRGQQVTLSCSPISGHRSVSWYQQTPGQGLQFLFEYFSETQRNKGNFPGRFSGRQFSNSRSEMNVSTLELGDSALYLCASAPDRAYEQYFGPGTRLTVT.

The J gene is TRBJ2-7, the V gene TRBV7-3; TRBD1 is a possible D gene (6 bases). V was clipped by 4 bases and J by 4 bases, with 14 bases between them. Germline-derived CDR1 and CDR2 are SGHTA and FQGTGA. The CDR3 runs 14 residues. Written as DNA, the CDR3 is TGTGCCAGCAGCTCGCCAGGGGATCCTTACGAGCAGTACTTC. Its translation: CASSSPGDPYEQYF.